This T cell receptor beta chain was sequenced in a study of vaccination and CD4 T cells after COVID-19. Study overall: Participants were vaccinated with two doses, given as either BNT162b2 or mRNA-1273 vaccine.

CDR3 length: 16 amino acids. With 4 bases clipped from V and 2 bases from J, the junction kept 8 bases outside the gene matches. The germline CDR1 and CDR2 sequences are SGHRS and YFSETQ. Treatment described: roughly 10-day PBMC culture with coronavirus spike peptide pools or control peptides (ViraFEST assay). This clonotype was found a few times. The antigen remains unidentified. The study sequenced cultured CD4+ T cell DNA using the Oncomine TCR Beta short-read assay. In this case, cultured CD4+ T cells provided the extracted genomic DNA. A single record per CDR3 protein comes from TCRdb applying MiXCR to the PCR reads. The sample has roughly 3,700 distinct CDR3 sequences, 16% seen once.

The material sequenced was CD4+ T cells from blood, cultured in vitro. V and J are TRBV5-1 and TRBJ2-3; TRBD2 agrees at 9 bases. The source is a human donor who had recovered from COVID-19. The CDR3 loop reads CASSSGLALITDTQYF. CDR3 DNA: TGCGCCAGCAGCAGCGGACTAGCGCTCATCACAGATACGCAGTATTTT.